This entry features one TCR beta chain sequence. Its target is unknown. This specimen comes from a study of OX40 agonist ivuxolimab in advanced cancers. Study-level points and caveats: In CD8+ T cells, expanded clones were on average more numerous than in CD4+.

Only in-frame clones appear in the TCRdb table, and some are missing; sequencing was by immunoSEQ multiplex PCR. The sample has fewer than 70,000 clones; approximately 89% are singletons. The sample was CD4+ or CD8+ T cells sorted from blood, taken in a trial of the OX40 agonist ivuxolimab. The sequence was collected from an adult with an advanced solid tumor such as melanoma, head and neck, liver or kidney cancer.

The CDR3 sequence: CASSESFGTDGRDTGELFF. DNA for the CDR3: TGCGCCAGCAGTGAGTCCTTCGGGACTGACGGGAGGGACACCGGGGAGCTGTTTTTT. The rearrangement joins TRBV10-1 to TRBJ2-2; 8 nucleotides line up with TRBD2. This CDR3 has 19 residues. The germline gives CDR1 WNHNN, CDR2 SYGVQD (reference sequence). V dropped 0 bases and J dropped 3; count of bases not matched to a gene: 12.